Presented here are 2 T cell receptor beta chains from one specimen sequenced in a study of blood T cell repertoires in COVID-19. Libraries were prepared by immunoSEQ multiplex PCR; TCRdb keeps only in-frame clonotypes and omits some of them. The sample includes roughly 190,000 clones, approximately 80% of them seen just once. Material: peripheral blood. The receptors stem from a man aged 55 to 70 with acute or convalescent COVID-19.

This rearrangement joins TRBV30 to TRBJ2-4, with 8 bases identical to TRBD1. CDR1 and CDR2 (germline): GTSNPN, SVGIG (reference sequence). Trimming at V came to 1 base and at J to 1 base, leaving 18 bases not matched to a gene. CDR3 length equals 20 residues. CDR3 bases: TGTGCCTGGAGTGCCCTTCGATCGGATAGGACAGGGCGGGCCAAAAACATTCAGTACTTC. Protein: CAWSALRSDRTGRAKNIQYF.

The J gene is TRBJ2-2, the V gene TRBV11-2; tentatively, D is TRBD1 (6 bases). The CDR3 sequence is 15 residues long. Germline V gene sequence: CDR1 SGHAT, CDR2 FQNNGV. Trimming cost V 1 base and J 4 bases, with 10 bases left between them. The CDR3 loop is CASSLGQVSTGELFF. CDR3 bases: TGTGCCAGCAGCTTAGGACAGGTCTCCACCGGGGAGCTGTTTTTT. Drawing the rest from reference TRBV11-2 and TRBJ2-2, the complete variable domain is EAGVAQSPRYKIIEKRQSVAFWCNPISGHATLYWYQQILGQGPKLLIQFQNNGVVDDSQLPKDRFSAERLKGVDSTLKIQPAKLEDSAVYLCASSLGQVSTGELFFGEGSRLTVL.